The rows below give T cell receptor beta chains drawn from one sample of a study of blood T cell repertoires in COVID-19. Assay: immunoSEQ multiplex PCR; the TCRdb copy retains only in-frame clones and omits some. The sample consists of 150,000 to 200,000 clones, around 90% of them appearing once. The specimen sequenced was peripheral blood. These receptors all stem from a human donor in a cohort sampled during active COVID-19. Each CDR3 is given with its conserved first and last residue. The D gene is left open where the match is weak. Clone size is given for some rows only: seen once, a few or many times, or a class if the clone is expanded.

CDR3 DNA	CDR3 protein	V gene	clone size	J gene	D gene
TGTGCCAGCAGTCAAGGGGGCCATGAAAAACTGTTTTTT	CASSQGGHEKLFF	TRBV28	-	TRBJ1-4	TRBD1
TGTGCCAGCAGCTTAGGCCTACCGTCTAGCGGGAGGTTCCATGAGCAGTTCTTC	CASSLGLPSSGRFHEQFF	TRBV13	-	TRBJ2-1	TRBD2
TGTGCCAGCAGTTATACAGGGTTAGGAACTGAAGCTTTCTTT	CASSYTGLGTEAFF	TRBV6-2/TRBV6-3	-	TRBJ1-1	-
TGTGCCAGCAGTGTTGAAGGGCAGGGCGGCTACGAGCAGTACTTC	CASSVEGQGGYEQYF	TRBV6-2/TRBV6-3	-	TRBJ2-7	-
TGTGCCATCAGTGAGTCCGGGCCCGGACAGGACGAGCAGTACTTC	CAISESGPGQDEQYF	TRBV10-3	-	TRBJ2-7	TRBD1
TGTGCCAGCAGCGTAGAGGTAGCGGGGAACACCGGGGAGCTGTTTTTT	CASSVEVAGNTGELFF	TRBV9	-	TRBJ2-2	TRBD2
TGCAGCGTTTCTATGATGGCTAGTCGCGATGAGCAGTTCTTC	CSVSMMASRDEQFF	TRBV29-1	few	TRBJ2-1	-
TGTGCCAGCAGCTACTACAGGGGACACGAGCAGTACTTC	CASSYYRGHEQYF	TRBV7-9	once	TRBJ2-7	TRBD1
TGCGCCAGCAGCTTGGTCCAGGACGGGGGGGAGCAGTACTTC	CASSLVQDGGEQYF	TRBV5-1	once	TRBJ2-7	TRBD2
TGTGCCAGCAGCCAAGTTACACAGGAAGCTTTCTTT	CASSQVTQEAFF	TRBV3-1/TRBV3-2	-	TRBJ1-1	-
TGTGCCAGCAGCTTATTAGCCGCCTCATCAGGGGGGACCTATGGCTACACCTTC	CASSLLAASSGGTYGYTF	TRBV7-2	-	TRBJ1-2	TRBD1
TGTGCCATCTATGCCGCTAGCTATGGCTACACCTTC	CAIYAASYGYTF	TRBV10-3	-	TRBJ1-2	-
TGTGCCAGCTCACCGGTACAGGGGAACACTGAAGCTTTCTTT	CASSPVQGNTEAFF	TRBV18	-	TRBJ1-1	-
TGTGCCAGCAGCCAAGGTCCGAATTCACCCCTCCACTTT	CASSQGPNSPLHF	TRBV3-1/TRBV3-2	-	TRBJ1-6	-